This TCR beta chain was captured by sequencing in a study of blood T cells in healthy people across ages. Broader study findings: Whereas aged donors had fewer naive CD4+ cells, long-lived donors had more of them and higher diversity.

Alongside a J-beta primer mix, a sample-barcoded 5' primer served in a second PCR lasting roughly 7 to 12 cycles. TCRdb re-derived calls from the 5' RACE reads in MiXCR, one entry per CDR3 protein. Found here are under 2 million distinct CDR3 sequences, 34% of them singletons; the top ten hold about 11%. The CDR3 runs to 17 residues. Trimming at V came to 0 bases and at J to 0 bases, leaving 2 bases not matched to a gene. Germline V gene lookup returns CDR1 LGHNA and CDR2 YNFKEQ. Samples had at least 7 million PBMCs isolated from them. Regarding this clonotype: Its antigen is still unknown.

The TCR was taken from a woman in her twenties or thirties in good health. The specimen sequenced was blood. The V and J genes are TRBV4-2 and TRBJ1-6; TRBD1 aligns across 7 bases. Written as DNA, the CDR3 is TGTGCCAGCAGCCAAGAATGGGACAGCTCCTATAATTCACCCCTCCACTTT. Translating it yields CASSQEWDSSYNSPLHF.